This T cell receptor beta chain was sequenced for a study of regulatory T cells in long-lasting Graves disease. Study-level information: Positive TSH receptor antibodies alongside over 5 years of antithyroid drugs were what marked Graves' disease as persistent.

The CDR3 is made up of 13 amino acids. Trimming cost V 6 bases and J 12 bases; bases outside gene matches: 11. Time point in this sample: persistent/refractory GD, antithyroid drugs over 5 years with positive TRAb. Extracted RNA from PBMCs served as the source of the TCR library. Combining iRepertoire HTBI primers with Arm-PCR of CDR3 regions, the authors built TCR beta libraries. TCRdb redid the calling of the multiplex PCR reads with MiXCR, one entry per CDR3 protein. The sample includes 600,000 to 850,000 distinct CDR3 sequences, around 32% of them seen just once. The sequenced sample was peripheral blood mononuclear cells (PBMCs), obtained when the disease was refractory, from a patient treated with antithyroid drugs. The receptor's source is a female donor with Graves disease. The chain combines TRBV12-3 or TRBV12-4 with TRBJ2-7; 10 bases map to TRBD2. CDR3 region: CASSPIAGGQRYF. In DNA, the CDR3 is TGTGCCAGCAGCCCGATAGCGGGAGGTCAAAGGTACTTC.